Each of the 10 T cell receptor beta chains below was sequenced from the same sample in a study of cytomegalovirus exposure and HLA in healthy donors (dated by TCRdb to about 2017). The library was generated by the immunoSEQ multiplex PCR assay. The multiplex PCR relied on a mix of 60 forward primers for TCR Vbeta segments and 13 reverse primers for TCR Jbeta segments. TCRdb provides this immuneACCESS table in a form limited to in-frame rearrangements. Some clones are lacking; in checked studies, under half of them reflect an unresolved V gene, and why the rest are absent is not known. Across this sample there are approximately 50,000 clones, with 81% seen only once. Roughly 2.4% of the sample is in the top ten clones. Sequenced sample: PBMCs. The receptors were gathered from a boy aged 5-17 years in good health and CMV-seropositive.

A note on this clone: Germline and junction disagree at one end, which may indicate a read error. This chain uses TRBV7-9 with TRBJ2-7; 8 positions agree with TRBD1. The CDR3 loop spans 15 amino acids. CDR1 SEHNR and CDR2 FQNEAQ come from the germline V gene (reference sequence). CDR3 DNA sequence: TGTTCCAGCAGCTTAGGACAGGGAGAGAGGTACGAGCAGTACTTC. It encodes CSSSLGQGERYEQYF.

The CDR3, as DNA: TGTGCCAGCAGCGCACTGACAGGGCATTCTTATGAGCAGTTCTTC. This translates into CASSALTGHSYEQFF. The chain recombines TRBV7-2 with TRBJ2-1; 7 nucleotides align to TRBD1. CDR3 length: 15 amino acids. V gave up 5 bases and J gave up 8 bases; unmatched junction bases: 12. Per the germline V gene, CDR1 is SGHTA and CDR2 is FQGNSA.

The chain uses TRBV7-2 and TRBJ2-1, with 9 bases aligning to TRBD2. Trimming cost V 4 bases and J 5 bases; bases outside gene matches: 9. Germline values: CDR1 SGHTA, CDR2 FQGNSA. This CDR3 region has 16 residues. The CDR3 reads CASSWAGGGADNEQFF. In DNA, the CDR3 is TGTGCCAGCAGCTGGGCCGGCGGGGGGGCTGACAATGAGCAGTTCTTC.

This chain uses TRBV4-1 with TRBJ1-2, with 9 positions matching TRBD1. The CDR3 is 16 amino acids. V was clipped by 0 bases and J by 6 bases; unmatched bases: 8. The V gene's germline CDR1 is MGHRA and CDR2 YSYEKL. CDR3 coding DNA: TGCGCCAGCAGCCAAGAGGTGGGACAGGGATATGATGGCTACACCTTC. The encoded protein is CASSQEVGQGYDGYTF.

J is TRBJ2-2 and V is TRBV27; no clear D gene. The CDR3 contains 16 residues. V gave up 3 bases and J gave up 4 bases, with 15 bases separating them. Germline V gene data show CDR1 as MNHEY and CDR2 as SMNVEV (reference sequence). The CDR3 DNA sequence: TGTGCCAGCAGTTTTCTCGATAAGACACGCACCGGGGAGCTGTTTTTT. Its translation is CASSFLDKTRTGELFF.

This rearrangement joins TRBV4-1 to TRBJ2-4, with D perhaps TRBD2 (6 bases). Trimming took 1 base from V and 1 from J, leaving 11 bases between them. The CDR3 covers 16 residues. Germline-derived CDR1 and CDR2 are MGHRA and YSYEKL. The CDR3 loop is CASSQASAAAKNIQYF. In nucleotides, the CDR3 is TGCGCCAGCAGCCAAGCTAGCGCGGCCGCCAAAAACATTCAGTACTTC.

The V gene is TRBV5-1, the J gene TRBJ1-5, with D possibly matching TRBD1 (5 bases). The germline V gene encodes CDR1 SGHRS and CDR2 YFSETQ. Trimming stripped 0 bases from V and 5 bases from J, with 9 bases between. The CDR3 covers 14 residues. The CDR3, as DNA: TGCGCCAGCAGCTTGGGCCAGGGCGATCAGCCCCAGCATTTT. Translating gives CASSLGQGDQPQHF.

This clone was seen a few times. The chain combines TRBV7-3 with TRBJ1-1; 8 nucleotides match TRBD1. V was clipped by 5 bases and J by 11 bases; unmatched bases: 7. The CDR3 runs 12 residues. Per the germline V gene, CDR1 is SGHTA and CDR2 is FQGTGA. In nucleotides, the CDR3 is TGTGCCAGCAGCCCGGACAGGGTGGTCGCTTTCTTT. Amino acids: CASSPDRVVAFF. Complete variable domain (other parts from reference TRBV7-3 and TRBJ1-1): GAGVSQTPSNKVTEKGKYVELRCDPISGHTALYWYRQSLGQGPEFLIYFQGTGAADDSGLPNDRFFAVRPEGSVSTLKIQRTERGDSAVYLCASSPDRVVAFFGQGTRLTVV.

V usage is TRBV11-2 and J usage is TRBJ1-1; 7 bases align to TRBD1. V was clipped by 3 bases and J by 0 bases; unmatched bases: 10. The germline V gene encodes CDR1 SGHAT and CDR2 FQNNGV. This CDR3 contains 17 residues. CDR3 in DNA: TGTGCCAGCAGCTTCCGACCCGACAGGGCTGTGAACACTGAAGCTTTCTTT. Translating it yields CASSFRPDRAVNTEAFF.

The V call is TRBV5-1, the J call TRBJ2-5; D is possibly TRBD2 (6 bases). From germline, CDR1 is SGHRS and CDR2 YFSETQ. This CDR3 contains 13 residues. V shed 7 bases and J shed 5 bases, with 15 bases lying between them. Written as DNA, the CDR3 is TGCGCCAGCCGGGACGCAGGGAGGGAGACCCAGTACTTC. Translated, it gives CASRDAGRETQYF.